This T cell receptor beta chain was retrieved from a study of cytomegalovirus exposure and HLA in healthy donors (dated by TCRdb to about 2017). Describing the broader study: An earlier analysis of more than 550 of the donors reported 276 Gb of sequence data and roughly 120 million unique TCR beta sequences obtained from about 200 million T cells. An early release covering over 500 HLA-typed donors comprised 250 to 350 gigabases of sequencing data and around 85 million unique TCR sequences. The genetic ancestry cluster associated with self-reported Caucasian donors included around four fifths of the 398 genotyped donors. The aim of the study was to test whether cataloging public T cell receptors could identify signatures of past pathogen exposure. The study used immunosequencing to profile the T cell repertoires of some 600 subjects and linked those repertoires to cytomegalovirus serostatus. Besides the first cohort of 500 to 700 subjects, a separate validation cohort made up of 120 different subjects was used. High-throughput TCR immunosequencing, statistical association of individual TCRs with disease status, and machine learning were combined to predict cytomegalovirus infection status. A later analysis re-analyzed previously published TCR beta repertoires from about 600 donors and added high-resolution HLA genotyping to study TCR occurrence patterns. Rather than using new phenotypic data, the later analysis identified candidate immune exposures from TCR beta sequences and from how often those sequences occurred across donors. In an earlier analysis of around 540 of the donors, high-throughput TCR beta sequencing was used to judge whether each TCR beta V gene segment behaved as functional or pseudogenic. Donor age, sex, ethnicity and CMV serostatus were compiled alongside the repertoire data. Genome-wide SNP genotypes for about three fifths of the roughly 700 donors were used in a later genetic analysis, which treated that subset as a discovery cohort. All discovery cohort repertoires had been generated using a single sequencing platform. HLA typing included class I and class II loci at four-digit resolution. Typing coverage differed by locus: A, B, C, DRB1 and DQB1 were typed in about 629-640 donors, DQA1 in approximately 520, DPA1 in some 570, and DPB1 in around 490. Because of strong linkage in the cohort, roughly five DR-DQ haplotypes were treated as single units for association and clustering. Across around 400 genotyped donors of the cohort, an average of about 240,000 unique TCR beta nucleotide sequences per donor were sequenced, and 15% to 20% of those sequences were non-productive.

The library was obtained by the immunoSEQ multiplex PCR assay. For the multiplex PCR, a mixture combining 60 forward primers for TCR Vbeta segments and 13 reverse primers for TCR Jbeta segments was used. The CDR3 region of rearranged TCR beta genes was amplified from genomic DNA with a multiplex PCR assay. On the Illumina HiSeq System, the amplified TCR beta libraries were sequenced as 87-base-pair reads. Per the authors' processing: Across the 600 to 700 repertoires, a later analysis counted around 80 million unique TCR beta chains, 9.5 million to 12 million of which were shared by at least two donors. A nearest-neighbor algorithm error-corrected the raw reads and collapsed the reads into unique sequences, merging closely related sequences to remove PCR and sequencing errors. CDR3 sequences were aligned to IMGT reference sequences to assign V, D and J gene segments. Each retained sequence needed at least a six-nucleotide match to both a V gene segment and a J gene segment. Rearrangements were classified as productive when the CDR3 lacked stop codons and remained in frame with V and J, and all other rearrangements were classified as non-productive. CDR3 was defined by IMGT convention, running from the second conserved V-encoded cysteine to the conserved J-encoded phenylalanine. The earlier analysis of more than 450 of the donors excluded sequences that lacked an unambiguous match to a single V gene segment. In an earlier analysis of 587 of the donors, V segments were called functional above 56.7% productive rearrangements and were called segregating when the between-donor standard deviation exceeded 5%. To diagnose cytomegalovirus status from the catalog of TCR beta chain sequences, a statistical classification framework was built. In a later analysis, TCR nucleotide sequences were compared against IMGT/GENE-DB human TR gene sequences so that V and J genes could be assigned. Using the TCRdist pipeline, a later analysis assigned CDR3 sequences along with most-parsimonious VDJ recombination scenarios. In a later analysis, every TCR beta chain was defined by the combination of its CDR3 amino acid sequence and its V-gene family, and reads without a unique V-gene family were dropped. As a way to deal with suspected cross-contamination and a sequencing artifact, a later analysis dropped roughly 620 nucleotide sequences that were highly shared and had low generation probability. For each public chain, a later analysis derived a clonal expansion index from normalized ranks of inferred template counts within each repertoire. In a later analysis, generation probabilities were computed with a VDJ recombination model fitted to out-of-frame rearrangements, and the resulting probabilities were checked against IGoR. In a later analysis, hypergeometric tests were used to score TCR-TCR, TCR-HLA and TCR-CMV co-occurrence, with a repertoire-size bias correction applied to TCR pairs. A later analysis estimated false discovery rates by permuting HLA or CMV assignments 20 times. In a later analysis, co-occurring TCRs were grouped using DBSCAN, with TCRdist sequence similarity added in when clustering inside HLA-allele-positive subsets. Co-occurrence clustering excluded repertoires with fewer than 30,000 or more than 120,000 public chains, plus five with anomalous nucleotide sharing. Not all clones reach the TCRdb copy of this immuneACCESS table, which keeps in-frame sequences only. Checked studies attribute under half of the gap to unresolved V genes and leave the rest unexplained. V and J calls and clone size are as listed in that table; D and trimming were resolved from the DNA. The sample contains about 170,000 clones, 75% to 90% of them found a single time. The ten top clones hold under 3% of the sample.

The cohort comprised hundreds of healthy bone marrow donors. Cohort members were all nominally healthy when sampled, although unrecorded immune exposures were likely present. The donor tested CMV seronegative, placing the donor among the 350 to 400 seronegative members of the cohort. Every donor gave a peripheral blood sample, and the peripheral blood mononuclear cells from that sample were used for TCR beta sequencing. Genomic DNA was extracted from the blood cell samples with the Qiagen DNeasy Blood Extraction Kit. The junction shows trimming of 5 bases on V and 6 bases on J, plus 10 bases between the germline ends. As encoded in the germline V gene (reference sequence), CDR1 is WNHNN while CDR2 is SYGVQD. Measured from the cysteine to the phenylalanine, the CDR3 is 13 residues long. Just CDR3 DNA is preserved here, 39 bases in frame from base 1. What the authors observed across the whole study: According to the authors, the approach could potentially be generalized to other disease states and immunological phenotypes. A later analysis associated roughly 17,000 TCR beta sequences with specific HLA alleles at a false discovery rate of 0.05. Sequencing depth was assumed to be roughly uniform across donors in the presence/absence analyses, though that assumption may not hold. The study gave a list of under 200 TCR beta chains associated with cytomegalovirus. In a later analysis, several top co-occurrence clusters were reported to appear linked to parvovirus B19, influenza, CMV and Epstein-Barr virus. A cluster of highly shared sequence variants was judged likely to represent a technical artifact of the sequencing pipeline. The only immune exposure information available for the cohort was CMV serostatus. A later genetic analysis reported fewer N-insertions in productive TCRs among donors in an Asian-associated ancestry cluster than the roughly 700-donor mean. Cytomegalovirus status was reported to be diagnosed by the classifier with high specificity and sensitivity in both the original and validation cohorts. A later analysis found that TCR association rates varied across HLA loci, with DRB1 alleles showing the most associated TCRs and HLA-C alleles the fewest. Because the 87-base-pair reads could not distinguish some IMGT-functional V segments, including TRBV6-2 and TRBV6-3, those segments were excluded. Because HLA typing was unavailable for some donors at each locus, only the typed subset was used in association tests. The cohort was sequenced for TCR beta chains only, and without alpha or paired-chain data the features that could be detected were limited. Broadly in line with IMGT annotations, most TCR beta V segments showed up in productive rearrangements about 90% or about 30% of the time in an earlier analysis of several hundred of the donors. A further reported finding was that TCR beta sequences accurately predicted the HLA-A and HLA-B alleles for most subjects in the first cohort. Over 15 rarely observed V segments, including chromosome 9 orphons, were excluded from the earlier analysis of several hundred of the donors because counts were too low. Compared with equally common non-associated chains, HLA-associated TCR beta chains in a later analysis were more clonally expanded and had lower generation probabilities. Across donors, most TCR sequences were observed very rarely, whereas some public TCRs were present in many individuals. Correlated functional status among segregating V segments might be attributable to linkage disequilibrium, but an unknown experimental factor could not be ruled out. When HLA alleles, especially DR and DQ, strongly co-occurred, attributing TCR associations to individual alleles was difficult. V-gene and J-gene trimming of TCR beta chains was associated with a missense DCLRE1C variant in a later genetic analysis, and the association was replicated in an independent cohort. According to a later analysis, most CMV-associated TCR beta chains appeared to be HLA-restricted, and the HLA associations seemed to be driven largely by CMV exposure. Three of the identified cytomegalovirus-associated TCR beta chains were confirmed in vitro to be specific for cytomegalovirus antigens.

This clone has a single count. Its cognate antigen has yet to be identified. The record has no base qualities; no much larger clone is one base away. The chain joins TRBV10-1 to TRBJ2-2; the D gene assignment is ambiguous. This receptor was identified in a male donor in good health and CMV-seronegative. The sequenced sample was PBMCs. The encoded CDR3 is CASSTTQAGELFF. Read as DNA, the sequence is TGCGCCAGCAGTACCACCCAGGCCGGGGAGCTGTTTTTT.